One and the same sample provided the 14 T cell receptor beta chains below, sequenced in a study of shared clonotypes between healthy human individuals. Sequenced by immunoSEQ multiplex PCR; TCRdb stores in-frame clones only, minus some. The sample shows hundreds of thousands of clones, around 74% of them seen only once. The sample consisted of memory CD4+ T cells sorted from blood. Subset noted: CD45RA-negative fraction. The source of these receptors is a woman aged 25 to 45 in good health.

The chain uses TRBV30 and TRBJ1-1, with D unclear. Germline V lookup: CDR1 GTSNPN, CDR2 SVGIG (reference sequence). V was shortened by 3 bases and J by 3 bases, with 14 bases between the two germline ends. This CDR3 has 14 residues. The CDR3, as DNA: TGTGCCTGGAGGGGCGGGGATAGGGACACTGAAGCTTTCTTT. This codes for CAWRGGDRDTEAFF.

This clone was observed many times. This sequence joins TRBV2 and TRBJ2-2; D is unclear. The germline CDR1 and CDR2 sequences are SNHLY and FYNNEI. V was cut by 4 bases and J by 8 bases, with 11 bases left in between. The CDR3 length is 13 residues. CDR3 sequence (DNA): TGTGCCAGCAGTGTTCGGCCCCATGGGGAGCTGTTTTTT. It specifies CASSVRPHGELFF.

The chain combines TRBV5-6 with TRBJ2-7; 12 nucleotides line up with TRBD1. J lost 6 bases, V lost 5 bases, and 9 bases had no gene match. This CDR3 contains 15 residues. CDR1 is SGHDT, CDR2 YYEEEE, per germline. CDR3 bases: TGTGCCAGCAGTTGTCCGGGACAGGGGGCATGCGAGCAGTACTTC. This sequence encodes CASSCPGQGACEQYF. Combining the CDR3 with reference TRBV5-6 and TRBJ2-7 gives the whole variable domain DAGVTQSPTHLIKTRGQQVTLRCSPKSGHDTVSWYQQALGQGPQFIFQYYEEEERQRGNFPDRFSGHQFPNYSSELNVNALLLGDSALYLCASSCPGQGACEQYFGPGTRLTVT.

To note about this clone: This same CDR3 is encoded by further DNA sequences in the sample. The rearrangement uses TRBV7-8 and TRBJ1-4; D remains ambiguous. CDR3 length: 12 residues. The V gene lost 2 bases and the J gene lost 11 bases, with 9 bases spanning the gap. The germline gives CDR1 SGHVS, CDR2 FQNEAQ. The CDR3 nucleotides are TGTGCCAGCAGCTTATCGAGGGAGAAACTGTTTTTT. Protein product: CASSLSREKLFF.

The chain couples TRBV6-1 to TRBJ2-1; 7 bases line up with TRBD1. V was clipped by 2 bases and J by 5 bases; unmatched bases: 12. The CDR3 totals 17 residues. Germline V CDR1 and CDR2: MNHNS, SASEGT. CDR3 sequence: CASSEKGRQGFHNEQFF. The CDR3 DNA reads as TGTGCCAGCAGTGAAAAGGGGAGACAGGGTTTTCACAATGAGCAGTTCTTC.

The V call is TRBV28, the J call TRBJ2-1; D call uncertain. V was cut by 8 bases and J by 0 bases, with 5 bases left in between. This CDR3 has 12 residues. Germline assignment: CDR1 MDHEN and CDR2 SYDVKM. The CDR3 spells CASFSSYNEQFF. As DNA, the CDR3 is TGTGCCAGCTTTAGCTCCTACAATGAGCAGTTCTTC.

This sequence joins TRBV10-3 and TRBJ2-5; 9 bases line up with TRBD2. Judging by the DNA end, TRBJ2-7 fits better; the J call may be wrong. The germline CDR1 and CDR2 sequences are ENHRY and SYGVKD. This CDR3 contains 14 residues. CDR3 sequence reads: CATNSGSGTYEQYF. CDR3 DNA sequence: TGTGCCACCAATAGCGGGAGTGGGACCTACGAGCAGTACTTC.

The rearrangement uses TRBV7-9 and TRBJ2-1; the D gene is possibly TRBD1 (5 bases). CDR3 length: 16 residues. The germline V gene encodes CDR1 SEHNR and CDR2 FQNEAQ (reference sequence). Trimming took 1 base from V and 4 from J, leaving 14 bases between them. The chain's CDR3 is CASSLVRGMAYNEQFF. The CDR3 region has the DNA TGTGCCAGCAGCTTAGTTAGGGGAATGGCTTACAATGAGCAGTTCTTC.

In its sample, this clone was seen many times. This chain uses TRBV2 with TRBJ2-1; TRBD2 agrees at 9 bases. Trimming cost V 6 bases and J 4 bases; bases outside gene matches: 7. Germline CDR1 is SNHLY and CDR2 is FYNNEI. This CDR3 spans 15 amino acids. CDR3 bases: TGTGCCAGCAGCCTTAGCGGGAGCCAATACAATGAGCAGTTCTTC. It codes for CASSLSGSQYNEQFF.

This chain links TRBV5-1 with TRBJ2-1; 11 nucleotides match TRBD1. Germline assignment: CDR1 SGHRS and CDR2 YFSETQ. The CDR3 has 15 amino acids. J was trimmed by 6 bases and V by 4 bases; bases with no gene match: 6. The CDR3 sequence is CASSTGQGALNEQFF. In DNA form, the CDR3 reads TGCGCCAGCAGCACAGGACAGGGGGCCCTCAATGAGCAGTTCTTC.

The chain carries TRBV7-6 and TRBJ2-2, with TRBD2 identical over 8 bases. V gave up 5 bases and J gave up 4 bases; unmatched junction bases: 9. This CDR3 comprises 16 residues. Looked up from germline, CDR1 is SGHVS and CDR2 is FNYEAQ. CDR3 DNA: TGTGCCAGCAGCCAAGGACTAGCCATGGGCACCGGGGAGCTGTTTTTT. This codes for CASSQGLAMGTGELFF.

This rearrangement joins TRBV7-2 to TRBJ2-2; 15 nucleotides line up with TRBD2. Germline V gives CDR1 SGHTA, CDR2 FQGNSA. The CDR3 is made up of 18 amino acids. V trimming: 0 bases; J trimming: 4 bases; junction bases outside the gene matches: 3. The CDR3 protein is CASSLAGGLAGGTGELFF. CDR3 DNA sequence: TGTGCCAGCAGCTTAGCGGGGGGACTAGCGGGAGGCACCGGGGAGCTGTTTTTT.

V usage is TRBV5-1 and J usage is TRBJ2-7; 7 nucleotides align to TRBD1. The CDR3 consists of 15 residues. Germline V lookup: CDR1 SGHRS, CDR2 YFSETQ. The J segment lost 1 base and the V segment lost 0 bases, leaving 4 bases of the junction unmatched. CDR3 nucleotide sequence: TGCGCCAGCAGCTTGGATCCAGGGGGATCCTACGAGCAGTACTTC. Residues: CASSLDPGGSYEQYF.

Ten or more counts support this clone. V gene TRBV10-3 combines with J gene TRBJ2-2; no reliable D call. Trimming took 10 bases from V and 5 from J, leaving 14 bases between them. CDR3 length equals 13 residues. Germline-derived CDR1 and CDR2 are ENHRY and SYGVKD. CDR3 region: CASKVWDTGELFF. CDR3 bases: TGTGCCAGCAAAGTTTGGGATACCGGGGAGCTGTTTTTT.